These 9 T cell receptor beta chains were sequenced from one sample in a study of cytomegalovirus exposure and HLA in healthy donors. Primers: 60 Vbeta forward and 13 Jbeta reverse. Data came from immunoSEQ multiplex PCR; TCRdb stores just in-frame clones and leaves some out. The table has roughly 190,000 clones, about 76% seen once; the top ten hold 1.6%. Sequenced sample: PBMCs. Receptors were obtained from a woman between 50 and 59 years old in good health and CMV-seronegative.

This chain links TRBV14 with TRBJ1-6; D is unclear. Trimming stripped 1 base from V and 13 bases from J, with 8 bases between. The CDR3 sequence is 12 residues long. The germline gives CDR1 SGHDN, CDR2 FVKESK. CDR3 amino acids: CASSQARVPLHF. The CDR3 bases are TGTGCCAGCAGCCAAGCGAGGGTTCCCCTCCACTTT.

This chain links TRBV6-6 with TRBJ1-1, with no clear D. The length of the CDR3 is 13 residues. The V and J ends lost 6 bases and 2 bases respectively, with 10 bases between them. Germline V gene sequence: CDR1 MNHNY, CDR2 SVGAGI (reference sequence). The CDR3 loop reads CASSPVLNTEAFF. For the CDR3, the DNA is TGTGCCAGCAGCCCCGTCCTAAACACTGAAGCTTTCTTT.

The chain combines TRBV19 with TRBJ1-2, with 7 bases fitting TRBD1. The CDR3 covers 14 residues. Trimming cost V 1 base and J 6 bases; bases outside gene matches: 5. Germline V gene sequence: CDR1 LNHDA, CDR2 SQIVND (reference sequence). CDR3 sequence: CASSIVQGNHGYTF. For the CDR3, the DNA is TGTGCCAGTAGTATAGTACAGGGGAATCATGGCTACACCTTC.

The rearrangement uses TRBV6-4 and TRBJ2-1, with TRBD2 identical over 9 bases. This CDR3 is 14 amino acids long. In germline, CDR1 is MRHNA, CDR2 SNTAGT. V shed 5 bases, J shed 4 bases, and the junction held 3 bases outside the gene matches. CDR3: CASSPAGGYNEQFF. The CDR3 bases are TGTGCCAGCAGTCCAGCGGGAGGTTACAATGAGCAGTTCTTC.

This chain links TRBV30 with TRBJ1-2, with TRBD1 matching 9 bases. J lost 3 bases, V lost 2 bases, and 10 bases had no gene match. The CDR3 is 16 amino acids. Per the germline V gene, CDR1 is GTSNPN and CDR2 is SVGIG (reference sequence). CDR3 loop: CAWSIPGQGPHYGYTF. The CDR3 bases are TGTGCCTGGAGTATACCCGGACAGGGGCCACACTATGGCTACACCTTC.

This sequence joins TRBV6-5 and TRBJ1-2; the D gene is possibly TRBD1 (6 bases). V was trimmed by 5 bases and J by 3 bases, leaving 13 bases between them. There are 14 residues in the CDR3. Germline lookup yields CDR1 MNHEY and CDR2 SVGAGI. CDR3 sequence reads: CASSLGGGYYGYTF. The DNA of the CDR3 is TGTGCCAGCAGTCTAGGGGGGGGCTACTATGGCTACACCTTC.

The rearrangement joins TRBV4-2 to TRBJ2-7, with 7 bases aligning to TRBD1. This CDR3 has 15 residues. The trim removed 10 bases at V and 6 bases at J, leaving 18 bases unmatched. Germline V gene data show CDR1 as LGHNA and CDR2 as YNFKEQ. Here the CDR3 reads CATQPRAGGSGEQYF. The CDR3 nucleotides are TGTGCCACCCAGCCAAGGGCAGGGGGATCTGGCGAGCAGTACTTC.

This chain links TRBV9 with TRBJ2-5, with D perhaps TRBD1 (6 bases). The V and J ends lost 3 bases and 3 bases respectively, with 24 bases between them. Germline lookup yields CDR1 SGDLS and CDR2 YYNGEE. The CDR3 has 18 residues. CDR3 residues: CASSARDTQDLSEETQYF. CDR3 DNA sequence: TGTGCCAGCAGCGCCCGGGACACCCAGGACCTTTCGGAAGAGACCCAGTACTTC.

The J gene is TRBJ1-1, the V gene TRBV29-1; TRBD1 might be the D (5 bases). Germline-derived CDR1 and CDR2 are SQVTM and ANQGSEA. The CDR3 length is 14 residues. V was clipped by 5 bases and J by 1 base, with 14 bases between them. For the CDR3, the DNA is TGCAGCGTTTCCCCGGGGGTAGAGAACACTGAAGCTTTCTTT. Translated, it gives CSVSPGVENTEAFF.